The following is a T cell receptor (beta chain) sequence with its context. The target antigen is unknown. This sample is part of a study of T-cell reconstitution after alpha-beta-depleted transplantation in children. This CDR3 is built from 16 residues. Per germline, CDR1 MNHEY and CDR2 SMNVEV (reference sequence). V trimming: 3 bases; J trimming: 4 bases; junction bases outside the gene matches: 9. Unique molecular identifiers were built into the TCRbeta library. MiXCR, run by TCRdb on the PCR reads, gives a single entry per CDR3 protein. The table records around 270,000 distinct CDR3 sequences, roughly 8.2% of them present only once. Findings and limits, study-wide: The authors attributed T-cell counts and diversity one year after transplant mostly to newly produced T cells. Several patients had high TCRbeta diversity at day 60; it came from surviving recipient T cells and thymic progenitors. About two months after transplant, alpha-beta T cells reportedly came from several hundred expanded graft clones.

The chain uses TRBV27 and TRBJ2-1; TRBD2 agrees at 7 bases. The sample here was peripheral blood, taken 360 days after TCRalphabeta/CD19-depleted stem cell transplant. The clonotype was recovered from a female patient aged 2 to 10 who had a stem cell transplant for Fanconi anemia, so the T cells may come from the graft donor. The CDR3 sequence is CASSFAFSGLYNEQFF. The CDR3 DNA sequence: TGTGCCAGCAGTTTCGCCTTTAGCGGGCTTTACAATGAGCAGTTCTTC.